This paragraph reports one TCR beta chain. The antigen is undetermined. This record belongs to a study of T-cell reconstitution after alpha-beta-depleted transplantation in children. Regarding the study as a whole: A year post-transplant, T-cell counts and diversity derived mostly from newly produced T cells. After transplant, at about two months, alpha-beta T cells were reportedly derived from several hundred expanded graft clones. Some patients owed their high day-60 TCRbeta diversity to surviving recipient T cells and thymic progenitors.

This CDR3 has 17 residues. After removal of 3 bases from V and 5 bases from J, the junction contained 14 bases not matched to a gene. Looked up from germline, CDR1 is DFQATT and CDR2 is SNEGSKA (reference sequence). It was with unique molecular identifiers that the TCRbeta library was prepared. TCRdb re-analysed the PCR reads in MiXCR, keeping a single row per CDR3 protein. Of about 210,000 distinct CDR3 sequences in the sample, about 15% were seen once. This chain joins TRBV20-1 and TRBJ2-3; 10 bases are a match to TRBD2. The input for sequencing was PBMCs, mostly from graft donor cells, taken 360 days after TCRalphabeta/CD19-depleted stem cell transplant. This receptor was taken from a male patient aged 2 to 9 who had a stem cell transplant for acute lymphoblastic leukemia, so the T cells may come from the graft donor. The CDR3 loop reads CSASWPRAGGLVDTQYF. CDR3 nucleotide sequence: TGCAGTGCTAGTTGGCCCAGAGCGGGGGGGTTGGTAGATACGCAGTATTTT.